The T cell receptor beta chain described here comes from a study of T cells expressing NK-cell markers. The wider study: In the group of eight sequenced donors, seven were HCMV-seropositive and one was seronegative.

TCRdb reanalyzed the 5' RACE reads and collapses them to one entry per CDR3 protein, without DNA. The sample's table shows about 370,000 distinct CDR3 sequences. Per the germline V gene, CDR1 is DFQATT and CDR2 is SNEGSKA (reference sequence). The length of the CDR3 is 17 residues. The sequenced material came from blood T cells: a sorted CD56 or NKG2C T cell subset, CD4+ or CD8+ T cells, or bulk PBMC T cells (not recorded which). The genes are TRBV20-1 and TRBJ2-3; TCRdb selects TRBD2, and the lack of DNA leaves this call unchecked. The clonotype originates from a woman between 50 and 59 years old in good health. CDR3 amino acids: CSADVGSGRTSTDTQYF.